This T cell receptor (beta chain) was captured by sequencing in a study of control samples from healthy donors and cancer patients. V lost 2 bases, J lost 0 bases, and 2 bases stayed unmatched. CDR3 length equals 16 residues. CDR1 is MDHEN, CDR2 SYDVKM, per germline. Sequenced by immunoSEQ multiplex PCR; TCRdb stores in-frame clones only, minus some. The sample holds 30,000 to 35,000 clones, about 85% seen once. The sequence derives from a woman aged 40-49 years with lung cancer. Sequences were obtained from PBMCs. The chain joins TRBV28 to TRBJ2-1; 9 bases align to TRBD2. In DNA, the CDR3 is TGTGCCAGCAGTTTAGAGCGGGGGGACTCCTACAATGAGCAGTTCTTC. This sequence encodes CASSLERGDSYNEQFF.